This section outlines one T cell receptor beta chain sequence together with its context. Antigen specificity is unknown. This sample is part of a study of graft-versus-host responses after intestinal transplantation. Whole-study context: Each transplant was multivisceral, liver-intestinal, or isolated intestinal. Anti-thymocyte globulin induction, then tacrolimus and steroids for 3 to 4 years, went to all recipients.

The V gene's germline CDR1 is SGHVS and CDR2 FQNEAQ. This CDR3 is 16 amino acids long. The ends were cut back, 1 base at V and 3 bases at J, with 15 bases in the middle. Regarding the study as a whole: There were GvH clones found in recipient marrow, and some of them appeared first in ileum or blood. The study associated peak circulating GvH clone levels with early post-transplant HvG declines.

Assay used: immunoSEQ multiplex PCR; TCRdb lists only in-frame clones, some missing. The table includes approximately 99,000 clones, 92% detected once. This TCR came from a human donor who was the organ donor for an intestinal transplant. Here the sequenced sample was unstimulated CD8+ T cells sorted from spleen or lymph node cells, taken before transplant. The chain joins TRBV7-8 to TRBJ1-2, with D possibly being TRBD1 (5 bases). CDR3 sequence (DNA): TGTGCCAGCAGCTTAGGGTTAAGGGGTATTCACTATGGCTACACCTTC. Protein product: CASSLGLRGIHYGYTF.